This T cell receptor (beta chain) was observed in a study of blood T cell repertoires in COVID-19. Study details: COVID-19 samples, acute and convalescent, were from the United States, Italy and Spain. T cells, B-cell-depleted T cells, or PBMCs provided the cDNA or gDNA that served as material.

CDR3 length equals 16 residues. The germline CDR1 and CDR2 sequences are LNHDA and SQIVND (reference sequence). Between the trimmed V and J ends, which lost 6 bases and 2 bases, there was a span of 16 bases. Some clones are missing from TCRdb's copy, which holds only in-frame ones; the method was immunoSEQ multiplex PCR. The sample has some 90,000 clones, nearly 90% seen once. What was sequenced was peripheral blood. The receptor was isolated from a man aged 45-65 years with acute or convalescent COVID-19. The rearrangement joins TRBV19 to TRBJ1-4; D is unclear. CDR3 in amino acids: CASRTGILTTNEKLFF. In DNA form, the CDR3 reads TGTGCCAGTAGAACGGGAATCCTCACCACTAATGAAAAACTGTTTTTT.